What follows describes a single TCR beta chain. TCRdb's table, derived via immunoSEQ multiplex PCR, lists solely in-frame clones and lacks some. The sample records around 200,000 clones, roughly 85% being singletons. From germline, CDR1 is LNHDA and CDR2 SQIVND (reference sequence). V dropped 3 bases and J dropped 4 bases, with 13 bases sitting between them. The CDR3 totals 15 residues. The source of the sample is a study of blood T cell repertoires in COVID-19. This clonotype was sampled from a man between 60 and 75 years old with acute or convalescent COVID-19. The source material was peripheral blood. This rearrangement joins TRBV19 to TRBJ2-1; the D gene is possibly TRBD2 (6 bases). CDR3 sequence reads: CASSIPGTQYNEQFF. The CDR3 DNA is TGTGCCAGTAGTATCCCCGGGACTCAATACAATGAGCAGTTCTTC.